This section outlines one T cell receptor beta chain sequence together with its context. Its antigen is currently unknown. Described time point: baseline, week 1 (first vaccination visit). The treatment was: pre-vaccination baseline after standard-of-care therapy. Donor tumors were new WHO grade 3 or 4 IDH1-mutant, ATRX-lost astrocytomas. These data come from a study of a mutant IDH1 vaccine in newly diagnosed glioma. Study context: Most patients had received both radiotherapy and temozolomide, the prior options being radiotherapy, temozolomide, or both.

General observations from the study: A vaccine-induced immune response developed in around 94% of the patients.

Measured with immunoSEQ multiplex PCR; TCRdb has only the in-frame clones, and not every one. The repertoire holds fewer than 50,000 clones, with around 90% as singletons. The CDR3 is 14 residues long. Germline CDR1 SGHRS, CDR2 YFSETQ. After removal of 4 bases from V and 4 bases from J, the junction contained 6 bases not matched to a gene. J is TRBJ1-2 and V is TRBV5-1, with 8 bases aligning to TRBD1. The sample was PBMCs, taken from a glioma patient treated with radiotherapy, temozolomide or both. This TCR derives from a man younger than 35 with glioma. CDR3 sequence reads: CASSLGTGFYGYTF. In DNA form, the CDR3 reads TGCGCCAGCAGCCTCGGGACAGGTTTCTATGGCTACACCTTC.